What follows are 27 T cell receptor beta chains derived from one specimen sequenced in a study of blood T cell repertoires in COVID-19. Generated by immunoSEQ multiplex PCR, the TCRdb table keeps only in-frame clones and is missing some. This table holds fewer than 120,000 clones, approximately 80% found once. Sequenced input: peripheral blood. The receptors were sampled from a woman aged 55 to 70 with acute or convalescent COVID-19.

The DNA of the CDR3 is TGTGCCATCAGTGAGGACGGAGGAAAGAGTCGAGACACCATATATTTT. This codes for CAISEDGGKSRDTIYF. The chain is built from TRBV10-3 and TRBJ1-3; D gene ambiguous. Germline V lookup: CDR1 ENHRY, CDR2 SYGVKD. The CDR3 extends over 16 amino acids. V lost 2 bases to trimming and J lost 8 bases, with 19 bases between them.

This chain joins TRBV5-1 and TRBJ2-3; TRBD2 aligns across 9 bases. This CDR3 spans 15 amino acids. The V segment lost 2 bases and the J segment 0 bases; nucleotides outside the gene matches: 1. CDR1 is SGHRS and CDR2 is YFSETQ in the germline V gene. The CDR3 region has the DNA TGCGCCAGCAGCTTTACTAGCGGGAGCACAGATACGCAGTATTTT. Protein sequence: CASSFTSGSTDTQYF.

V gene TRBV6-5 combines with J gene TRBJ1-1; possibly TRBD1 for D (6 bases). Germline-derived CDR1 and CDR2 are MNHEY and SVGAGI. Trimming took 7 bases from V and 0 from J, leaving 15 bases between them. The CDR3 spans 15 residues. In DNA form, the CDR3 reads TGTGCCAGCACGAGACAGGCGACTATGAACACTGAAGCTTTCTTT. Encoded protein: CASTRQATMNTEAFF.

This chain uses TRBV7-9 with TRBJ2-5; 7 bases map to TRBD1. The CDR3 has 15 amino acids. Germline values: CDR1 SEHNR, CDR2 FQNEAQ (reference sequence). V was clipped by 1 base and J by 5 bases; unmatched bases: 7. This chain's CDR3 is CASSLGAGGRETQYF. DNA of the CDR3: TGTGCCAGCAGCTTAGGGGCAGGGGGAAGGGAGACCCAGTACTTC.

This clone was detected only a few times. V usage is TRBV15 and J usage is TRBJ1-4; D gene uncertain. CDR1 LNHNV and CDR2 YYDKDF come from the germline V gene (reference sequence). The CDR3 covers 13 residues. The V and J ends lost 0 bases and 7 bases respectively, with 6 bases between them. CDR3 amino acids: CATSRDRSEKLFF. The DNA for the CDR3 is TGTGCCACCAGCAGAGACAGGTCTGAAAAACTGTTTTTT.

The DNA for the CDR3 is TGTGCCAGCAGTTCCCTCCGTTACAATGAGCAGTTCTTC. Translating gives CASSSLRYNEQFF. This rearrangement joins TRBV12-3 or TRBV12-4 to TRBJ2-1; D not resolved. Trimming stripped 4 bases from V and 4 bases from J, with 8 bases between. The CDR3 covers 13 residues.

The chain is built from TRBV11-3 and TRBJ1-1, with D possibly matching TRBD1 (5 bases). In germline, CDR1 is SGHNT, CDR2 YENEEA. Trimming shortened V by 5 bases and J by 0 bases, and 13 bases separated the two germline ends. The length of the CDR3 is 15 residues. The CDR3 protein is CASSRLEGMNTEAFF. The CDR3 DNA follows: TGTGCCAGCAGCCGTCTGGAGGGGATGAACACTGAAGCTTTCTTT.

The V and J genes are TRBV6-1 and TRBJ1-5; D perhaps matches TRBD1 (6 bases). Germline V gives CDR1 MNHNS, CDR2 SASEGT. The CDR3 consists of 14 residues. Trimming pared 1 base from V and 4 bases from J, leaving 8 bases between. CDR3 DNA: TGTGCCAGCAGTGAAGTAACAGGGAATCAGCCCCAGCATTTT. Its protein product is CASSEVTGNQPQHF.

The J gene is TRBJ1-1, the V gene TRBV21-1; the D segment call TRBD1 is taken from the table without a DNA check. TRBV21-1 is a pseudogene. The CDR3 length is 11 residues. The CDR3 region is CATMMGSEAFF. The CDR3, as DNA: TGTGCCACCATGATGGGCAGTGAAGCTTTCTTT.

DNA for the CDR3: TGTGCCAGCAGCGGGGCCGGGACATCGGATGAAAAACTGTTTTTT. It encodes CASSGAGTSDEKLFF. The chain employs TRBV5-4 and TRBJ1-4, with TRBD1 as a possible D gene (6 bases). Trimming stripped 4 bases from V and 6 bases from J, with 16 bases between. The CDR3 consists of 15 residues. Per germline, CDR1 SGHNT and CDR2 YYREEE (reference sequence).

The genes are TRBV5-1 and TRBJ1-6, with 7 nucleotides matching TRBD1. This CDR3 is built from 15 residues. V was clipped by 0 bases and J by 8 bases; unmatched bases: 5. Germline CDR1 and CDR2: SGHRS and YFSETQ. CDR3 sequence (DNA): TGCGCCAGCAGCTTGGCCGGGACAGCACATTCACCCCTCCACTTT. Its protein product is CASSLAGTAHSPLHF.

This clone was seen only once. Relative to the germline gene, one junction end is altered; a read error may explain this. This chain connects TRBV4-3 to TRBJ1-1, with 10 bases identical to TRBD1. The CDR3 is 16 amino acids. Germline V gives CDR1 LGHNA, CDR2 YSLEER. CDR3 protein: CASSPRQGATNAEAFF. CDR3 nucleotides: TGCGCCAGCAGCCCCCGACAGGGGGCTACGAACGCTGAAGCTTTCTTT.

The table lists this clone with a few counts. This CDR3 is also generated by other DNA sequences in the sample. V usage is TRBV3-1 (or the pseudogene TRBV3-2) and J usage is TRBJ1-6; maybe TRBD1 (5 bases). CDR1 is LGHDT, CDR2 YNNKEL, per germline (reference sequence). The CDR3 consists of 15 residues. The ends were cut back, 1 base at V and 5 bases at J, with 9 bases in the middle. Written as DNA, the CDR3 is TGTGCCAGCAGCCAAGTAGCAGGGAATAATTCACCCCTCCACTTT. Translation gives CASSQVAGNNSPLHF.

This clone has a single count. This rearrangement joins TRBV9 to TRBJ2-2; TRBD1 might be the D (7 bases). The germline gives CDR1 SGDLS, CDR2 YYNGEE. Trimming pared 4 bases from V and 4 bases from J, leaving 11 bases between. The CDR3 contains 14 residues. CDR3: CASSFQGGTGELFF. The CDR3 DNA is TGTGCCAGCAGCTTTCAGGGGGGCACCGGGGAGCTGTTTTTT.

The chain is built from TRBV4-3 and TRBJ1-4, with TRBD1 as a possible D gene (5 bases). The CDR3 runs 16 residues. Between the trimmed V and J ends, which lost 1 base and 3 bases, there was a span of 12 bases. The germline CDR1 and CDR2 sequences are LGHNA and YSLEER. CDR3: CASSQAWTNPNEKLFF. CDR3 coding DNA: TGCGCCAGCAGCCAAGCTTGGACAAATCCTAATGAAAAACTGTTTTTT.

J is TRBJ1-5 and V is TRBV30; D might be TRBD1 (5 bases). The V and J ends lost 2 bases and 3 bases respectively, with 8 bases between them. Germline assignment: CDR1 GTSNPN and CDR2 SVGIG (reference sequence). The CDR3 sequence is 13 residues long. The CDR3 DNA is TGTGCCTGGAGTCGGGGGTTCAATCAGCCCCAGCATTTT. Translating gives CAWSRGFNQPQHF. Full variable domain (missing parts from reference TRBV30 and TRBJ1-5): SQTIHQWPATLVQPVGSPLSLECTVEGTSNPNLYWYRQAAGRGLQLLFYSVGIGQISSEVPQNLSASRPQDRQFILSSKKLLLSDSGFYLCAWSRGFNQPQHFGDGTRLSIL.

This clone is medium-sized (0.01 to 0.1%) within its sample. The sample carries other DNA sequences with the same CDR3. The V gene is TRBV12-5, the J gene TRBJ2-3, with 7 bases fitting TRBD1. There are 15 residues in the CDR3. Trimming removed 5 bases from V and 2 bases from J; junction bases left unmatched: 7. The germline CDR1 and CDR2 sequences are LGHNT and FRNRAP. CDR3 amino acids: CASGLEQGPTDTQYF. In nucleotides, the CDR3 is TGTGCTAGTGGTCTCGAACAGGGGCCCACAGATACGCAGTATTTT.

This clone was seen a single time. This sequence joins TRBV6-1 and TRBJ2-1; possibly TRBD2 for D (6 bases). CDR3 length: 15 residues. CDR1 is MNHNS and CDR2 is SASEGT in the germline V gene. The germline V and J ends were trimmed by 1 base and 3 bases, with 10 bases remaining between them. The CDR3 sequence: CASSEDAGLYNEQFF. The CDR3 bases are TGTGCCAGCAGTGAAGATGCGGGGCTCTACAATGAGCAGTTCTTC.

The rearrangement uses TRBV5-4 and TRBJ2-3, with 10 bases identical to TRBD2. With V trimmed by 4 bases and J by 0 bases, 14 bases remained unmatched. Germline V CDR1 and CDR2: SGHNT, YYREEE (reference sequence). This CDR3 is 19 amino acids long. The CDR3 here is CASSPPKRGGGLSTDTQYF. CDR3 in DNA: TGTGCCAGCAGCCCCCCCAAGCGGGGGGGCGGTTTAAGCACAGATACGCAGTATTTT.

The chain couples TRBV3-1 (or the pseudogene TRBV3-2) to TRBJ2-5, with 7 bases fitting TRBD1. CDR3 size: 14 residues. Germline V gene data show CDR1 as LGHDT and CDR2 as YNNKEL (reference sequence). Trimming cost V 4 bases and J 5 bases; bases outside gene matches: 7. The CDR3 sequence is CASSPWTGHETQYF. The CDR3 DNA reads TGTGCCAGCAGCCCTTGGACAGGTCATGAGACCCAGTACTTC.

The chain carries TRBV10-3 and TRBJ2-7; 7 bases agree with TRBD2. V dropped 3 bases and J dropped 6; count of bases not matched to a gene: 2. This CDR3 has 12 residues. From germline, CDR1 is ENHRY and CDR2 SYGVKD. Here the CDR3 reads CAISDLAAEQYF. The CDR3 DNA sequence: TGTGCCATCAGTGACCTAGCGGCCGAGCAGTACTTC.

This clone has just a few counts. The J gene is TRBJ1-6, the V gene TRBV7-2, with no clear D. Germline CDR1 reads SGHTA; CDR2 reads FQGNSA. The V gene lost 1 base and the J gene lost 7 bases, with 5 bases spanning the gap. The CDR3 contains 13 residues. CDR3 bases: TGTGCCAGCAGCTTAGGAGGGAATTCACCCCTCCACTTT. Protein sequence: CASSLGGNSPLHF.

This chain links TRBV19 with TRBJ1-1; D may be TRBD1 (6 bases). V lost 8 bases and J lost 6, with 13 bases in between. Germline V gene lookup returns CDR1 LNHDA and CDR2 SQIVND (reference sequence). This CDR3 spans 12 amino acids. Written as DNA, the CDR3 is TGTGCCAGTTTGGGGGGGGCCCCTGAAGCTTTCTTT. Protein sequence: CASLGGAPEAFF.

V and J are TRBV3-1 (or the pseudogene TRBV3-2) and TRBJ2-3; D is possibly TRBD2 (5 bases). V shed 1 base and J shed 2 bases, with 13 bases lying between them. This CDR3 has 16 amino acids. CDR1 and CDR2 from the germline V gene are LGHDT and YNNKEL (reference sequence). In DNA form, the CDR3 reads TGTGCCAGCAGCCAAGTAGCTAGCAGAGCCACAGATACGCAGTATTTT. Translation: CASSQVASRATDTQYF.

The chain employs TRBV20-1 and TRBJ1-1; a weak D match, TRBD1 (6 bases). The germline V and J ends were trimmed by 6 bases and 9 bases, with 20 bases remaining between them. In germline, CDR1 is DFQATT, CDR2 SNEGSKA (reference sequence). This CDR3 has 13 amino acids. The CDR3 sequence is CSASLRGGTKAFF. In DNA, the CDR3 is TGCAGTGCCAGTCTTAGAGGGGGGACTAAAGCTTTCTTT.

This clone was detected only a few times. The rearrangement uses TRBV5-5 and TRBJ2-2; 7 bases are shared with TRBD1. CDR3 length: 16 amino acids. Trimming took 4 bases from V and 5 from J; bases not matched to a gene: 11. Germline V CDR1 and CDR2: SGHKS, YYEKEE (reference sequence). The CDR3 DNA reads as TGTGCCAGCAGCCCCCTCCCCGGGACAGCAACCGGGGAGCTGTTTTTT. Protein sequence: CASSPLPGTATGELFF.

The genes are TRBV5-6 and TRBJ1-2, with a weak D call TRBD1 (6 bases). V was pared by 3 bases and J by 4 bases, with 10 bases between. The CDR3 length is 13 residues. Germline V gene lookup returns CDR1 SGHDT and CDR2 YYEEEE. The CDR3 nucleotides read TGTGCCAGCAGCTCCACCAGGGGCTATGGCTACACCTTC. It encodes CASSSTRGYGYTF.